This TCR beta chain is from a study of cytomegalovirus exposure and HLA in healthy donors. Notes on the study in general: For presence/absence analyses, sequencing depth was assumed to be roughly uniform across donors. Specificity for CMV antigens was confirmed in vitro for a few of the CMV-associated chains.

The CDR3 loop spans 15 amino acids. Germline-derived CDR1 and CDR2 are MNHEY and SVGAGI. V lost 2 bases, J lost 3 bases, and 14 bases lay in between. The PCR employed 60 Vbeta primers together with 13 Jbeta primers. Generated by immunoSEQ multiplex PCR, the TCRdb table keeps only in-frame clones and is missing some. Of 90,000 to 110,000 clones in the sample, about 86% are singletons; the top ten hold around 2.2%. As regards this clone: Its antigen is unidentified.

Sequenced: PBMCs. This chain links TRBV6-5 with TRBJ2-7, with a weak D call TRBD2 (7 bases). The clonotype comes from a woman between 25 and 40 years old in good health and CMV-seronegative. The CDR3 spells CASSYRDTGGYEQYF. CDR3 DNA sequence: TGTGCCAGCAGTTACCGGGACACGGGGGGCTACGAGCAGTACTTC.